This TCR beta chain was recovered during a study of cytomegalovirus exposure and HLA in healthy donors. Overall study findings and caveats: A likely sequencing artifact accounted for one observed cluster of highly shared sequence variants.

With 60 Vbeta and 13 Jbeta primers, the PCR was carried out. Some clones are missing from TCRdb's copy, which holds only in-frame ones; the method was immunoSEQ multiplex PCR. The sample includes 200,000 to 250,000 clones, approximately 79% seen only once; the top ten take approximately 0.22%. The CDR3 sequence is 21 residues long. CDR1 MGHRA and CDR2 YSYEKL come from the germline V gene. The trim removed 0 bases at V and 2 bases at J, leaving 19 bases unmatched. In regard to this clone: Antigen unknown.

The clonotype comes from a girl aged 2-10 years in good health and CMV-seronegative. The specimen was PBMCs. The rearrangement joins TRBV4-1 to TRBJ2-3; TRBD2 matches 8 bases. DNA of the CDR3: TGCGCCAGCAGCCAAGACGGGCGCAGGGGCGGGGCGGGGGGCCCCACAGATACGCAGTATTTT. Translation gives CASSQDGRRGGAGGPTDTQYF.